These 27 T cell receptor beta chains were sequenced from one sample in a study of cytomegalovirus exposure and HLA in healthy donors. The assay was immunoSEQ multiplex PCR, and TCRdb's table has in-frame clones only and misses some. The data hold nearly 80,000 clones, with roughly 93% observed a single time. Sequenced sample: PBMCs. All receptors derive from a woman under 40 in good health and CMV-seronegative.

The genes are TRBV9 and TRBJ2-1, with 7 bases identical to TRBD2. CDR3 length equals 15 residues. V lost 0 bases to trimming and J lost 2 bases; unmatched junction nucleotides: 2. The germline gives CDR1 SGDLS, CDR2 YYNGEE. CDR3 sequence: CASSVELAAYNEQFF. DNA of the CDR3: TGTGCCAGCAGCGTAGAGCTAGCGGCCTACAATGAGCAGTTCTTC.

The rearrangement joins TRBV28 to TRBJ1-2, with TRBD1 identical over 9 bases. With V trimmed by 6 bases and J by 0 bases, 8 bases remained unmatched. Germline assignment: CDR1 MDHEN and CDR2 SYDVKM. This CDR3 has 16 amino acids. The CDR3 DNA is TGTGCCAGCAGCCTAGACAGGGGGATCACTAACTATGGCTACACCTTC. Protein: CASSLDRGITNYGYTF.

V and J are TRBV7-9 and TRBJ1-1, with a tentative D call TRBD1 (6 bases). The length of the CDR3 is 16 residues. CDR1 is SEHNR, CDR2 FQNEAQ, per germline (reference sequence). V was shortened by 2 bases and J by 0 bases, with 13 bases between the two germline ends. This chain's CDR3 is CASSLLDRSMNTEAFF. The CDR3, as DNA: TGTGCCAGCAGCTTATTGGACAGATCCATGAACACTGAAGCTTTCTTT.

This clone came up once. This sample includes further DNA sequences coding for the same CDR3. The CDR3 DNA reads TGTGCCAGCAGTGAAAGGGGGCGGGGGGGGAATTCACCCCTCCACTTT. It specifies CASSERGRGGNSPLHF. This chain links TRBV6-1 with TRBJ1-6; TRBD1 agrees at 7 bases. Germline V gives CDR1 MNHNS, CDR2 SASEGT. The CDR3 loop spans 16 amino acids. Germline trimming cut 2 bases from V and 7 bases from J; bases unmatched to any gene: 8.

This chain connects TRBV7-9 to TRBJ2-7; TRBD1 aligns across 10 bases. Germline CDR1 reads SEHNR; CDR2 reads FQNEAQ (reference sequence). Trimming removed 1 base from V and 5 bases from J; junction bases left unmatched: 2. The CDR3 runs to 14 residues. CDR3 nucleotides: TGTGCCAGCAGCTTAGAGGGACAGGGGAACGAGCAGTACTTC. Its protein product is CASSLEGQGNEQYF. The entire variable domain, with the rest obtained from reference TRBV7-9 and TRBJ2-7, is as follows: DTGVSQNPRHKITKRGQNVTFRCDPISEHNRLYWYRQTLGQGPEFLTYFQNEAQLEKSRLLSDRFSAERPKGSFSTLEIQRTEQGDSAMYLCASSLEGQGNEQYFGPGTRLTVT.

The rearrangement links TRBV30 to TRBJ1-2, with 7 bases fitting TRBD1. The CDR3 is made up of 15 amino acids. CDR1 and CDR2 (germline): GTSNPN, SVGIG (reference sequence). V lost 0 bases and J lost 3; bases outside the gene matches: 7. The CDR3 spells CAWSVGGQGDYGYTF. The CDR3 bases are TGTGCCTGGAGTGTAGGCGGGCAGGGGGACTATGGCTACACCTTC.

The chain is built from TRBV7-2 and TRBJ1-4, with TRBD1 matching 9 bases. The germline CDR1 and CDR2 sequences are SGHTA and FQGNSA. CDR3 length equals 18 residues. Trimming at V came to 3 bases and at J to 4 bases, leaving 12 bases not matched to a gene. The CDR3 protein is CASSFLDRGWDRNEKLFF. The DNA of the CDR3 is TGTGCCAGCAGCTTTCTGGACAGGGGATGGGATCGTAATGAAAAACTGTTTTTT.

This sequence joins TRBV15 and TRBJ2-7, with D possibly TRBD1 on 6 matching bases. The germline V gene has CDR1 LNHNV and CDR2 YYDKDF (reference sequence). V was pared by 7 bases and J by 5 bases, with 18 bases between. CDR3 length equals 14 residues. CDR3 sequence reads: CATTPQGPGHEQYF. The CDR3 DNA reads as TGTGCCACCACCCCTCAGGGGCCGGGACACGAGCAGTACTTC.

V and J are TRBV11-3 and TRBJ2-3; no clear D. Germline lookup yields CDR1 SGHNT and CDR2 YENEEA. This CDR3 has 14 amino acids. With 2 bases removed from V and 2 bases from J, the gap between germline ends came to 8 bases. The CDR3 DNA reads TGTGCCAGCAGCTTATCAGGTGTCACAGATACGCAGTATTTT. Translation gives CASSLSGVTDTQYF.

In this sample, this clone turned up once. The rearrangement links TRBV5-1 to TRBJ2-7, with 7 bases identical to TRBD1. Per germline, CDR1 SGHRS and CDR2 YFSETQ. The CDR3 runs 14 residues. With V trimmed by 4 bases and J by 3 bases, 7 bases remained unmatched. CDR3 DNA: TGCGCCAGCAGCCGTGTCCGGGACAGCTACGAGCAGTACTTC. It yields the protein CASSRVRDSYEQYF.

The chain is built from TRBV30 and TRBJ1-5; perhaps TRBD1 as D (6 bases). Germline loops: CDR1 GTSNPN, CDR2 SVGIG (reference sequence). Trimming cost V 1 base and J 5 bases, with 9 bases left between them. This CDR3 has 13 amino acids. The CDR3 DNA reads TGTGCCTGGAGTGACAGGGACGATCAGCCCCAGCATTTT. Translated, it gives CAWSDRDDQPQHF.

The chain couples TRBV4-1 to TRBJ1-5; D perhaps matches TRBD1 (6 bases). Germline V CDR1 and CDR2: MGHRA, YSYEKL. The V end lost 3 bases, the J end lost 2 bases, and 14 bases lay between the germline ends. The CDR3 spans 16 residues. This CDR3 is CASSQGTSDRNQPQHF. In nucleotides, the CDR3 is TGCGCCAGCAGCCAGGGGACAAGCGACCGCAATCAGCCCCAGCATTTT.

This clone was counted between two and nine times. The CDR3 nucleotides are TGTGCCAGCAGCCAAGAGGGTAGCGGGGGGGCCGATACGCAGTATTTT. This encodes CASSQEGSGGADTQYF. The genes are TRBV4-2 and TRBJ2-3; 11 bases match TRBD2. V gave up 0 bases and J gave up 6 bases; unmatched junction bases: 5. Germline CDR1 is LGHNA and CDR2 is YNFKEQ. This CDR3 is 16 amino acids long.

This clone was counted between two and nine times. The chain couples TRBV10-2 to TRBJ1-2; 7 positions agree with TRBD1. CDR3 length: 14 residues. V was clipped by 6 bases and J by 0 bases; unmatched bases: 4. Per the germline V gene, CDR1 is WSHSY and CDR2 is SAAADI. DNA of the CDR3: TGCGCCAGCAGAGCCGGGACAGCTAACTATGGCTACACCTTC. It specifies CASRAGTANYGYTF.

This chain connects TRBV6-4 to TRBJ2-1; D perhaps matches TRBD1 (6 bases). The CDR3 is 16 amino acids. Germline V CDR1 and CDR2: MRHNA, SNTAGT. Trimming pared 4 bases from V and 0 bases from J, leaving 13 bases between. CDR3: CASSGGQKSSYNEQFF. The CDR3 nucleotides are TGTGCCAGCAGTGGGGGACAAAAGAGCTCCTACAATGAGCAGTTCTTC.

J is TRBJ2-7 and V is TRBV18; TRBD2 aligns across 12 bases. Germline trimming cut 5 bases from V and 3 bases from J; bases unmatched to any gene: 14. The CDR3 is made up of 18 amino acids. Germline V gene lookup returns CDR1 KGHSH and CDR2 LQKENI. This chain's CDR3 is CASSSTTSGGLLFYEQYF. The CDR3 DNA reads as TGTGCCAGCTCATCTACTACTAGCGGGGGGCTCCTTTTCTACGAGCAGTACTTC.

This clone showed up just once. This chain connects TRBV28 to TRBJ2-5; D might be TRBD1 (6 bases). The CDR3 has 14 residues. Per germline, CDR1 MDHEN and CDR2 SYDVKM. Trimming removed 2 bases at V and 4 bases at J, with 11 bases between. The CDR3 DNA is TGTGCCAGCAGTTTAGGTCAGGGGAGAGAGACCCAGTACTTC. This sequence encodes CASSLGQGRETQYF. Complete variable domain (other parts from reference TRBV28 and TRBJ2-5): DVKVTQSSRYLVKRTGEKVFLECVQDMDHENMFWYRQDPGLGLRLIYFSYDVKMKEKGDIPEGYSVSREKKERFSLILESASTNQTSMYLCASSLGQGRETQYFGPGTRLLVL.

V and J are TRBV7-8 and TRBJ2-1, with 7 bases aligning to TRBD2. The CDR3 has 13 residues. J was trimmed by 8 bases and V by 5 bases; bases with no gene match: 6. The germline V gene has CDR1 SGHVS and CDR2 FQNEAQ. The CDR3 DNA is TGTGCCAGCAGCCGGAGACTAGCTCATGAGCAGTTCTTC. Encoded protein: CASSRRLAHEQFF.

The CDR3 coding sequence is TGTGCCAGCAGTTTAGGGACAGGAGGCAGGAGTGAGCAGTTCTTC. Its translation is CASSLGTGGRSEQFF. The chain recombines TRBV28 with TRBJ2-1; TRBD1 aligns across 8 bases. Germline lookup yields CDR1 MDHEN and CDR2 SYDVKM. The CDR3 sequence is 15 residues long. The junction had 9 bases not matched to a gene; V was cut back by 2 bases and J by 9 bases.

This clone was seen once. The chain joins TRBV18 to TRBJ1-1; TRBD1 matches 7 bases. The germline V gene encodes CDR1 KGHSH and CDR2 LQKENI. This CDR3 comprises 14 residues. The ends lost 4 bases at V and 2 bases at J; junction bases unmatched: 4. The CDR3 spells CASSLGQVNTEAFF. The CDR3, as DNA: TGTGCCAGCTCACTTGGACAGGTAAACACTGAAGCTTTCTTT.

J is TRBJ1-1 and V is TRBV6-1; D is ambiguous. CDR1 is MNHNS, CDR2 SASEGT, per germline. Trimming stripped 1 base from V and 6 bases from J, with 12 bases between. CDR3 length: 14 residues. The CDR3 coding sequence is TGTGCCAGCAGTGAAGTTTACCGCGGCGCTGAAGCTTTCTTT. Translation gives CASSEVYRGAEAFF.

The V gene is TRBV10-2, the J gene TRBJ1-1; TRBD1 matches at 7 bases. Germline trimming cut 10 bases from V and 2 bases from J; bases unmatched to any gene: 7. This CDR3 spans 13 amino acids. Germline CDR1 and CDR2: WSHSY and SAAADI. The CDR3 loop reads CATSDRDNTEAFF. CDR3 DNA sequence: TGCGCCACCTCAGACAGGGATAACACTGAAGCTTTCTTT.

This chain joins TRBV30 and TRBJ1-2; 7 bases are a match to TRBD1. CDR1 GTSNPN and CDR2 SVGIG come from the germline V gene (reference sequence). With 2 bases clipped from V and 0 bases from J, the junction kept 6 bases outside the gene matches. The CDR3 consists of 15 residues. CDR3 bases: TGTGCCTGGAGTCCGGGACAGCTAGCTAACTATGGCTACACCTTC. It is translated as CAWSPGQLANYGYTF.

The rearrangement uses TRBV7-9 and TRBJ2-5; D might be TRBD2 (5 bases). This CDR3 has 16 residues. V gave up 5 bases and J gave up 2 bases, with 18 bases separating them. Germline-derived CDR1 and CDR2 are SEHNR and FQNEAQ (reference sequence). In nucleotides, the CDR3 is TGTGCCAGCAGCGCCGTGGACGGGGTGGGGCAAGAGACCCAGTACTTC. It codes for CASSAVDGVGQETQYF. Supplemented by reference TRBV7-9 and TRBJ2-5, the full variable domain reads DTGVSQNPRHKITKRGQNVTFRCDPISEHNRLYWYRQTLGQGPEFLTYFQNEAQLEKSRLLSDRFSAERPKGSFSTLEIQRTEQGDSAMYLCASSAVDGVGQETQYFGPGTRLLVL.

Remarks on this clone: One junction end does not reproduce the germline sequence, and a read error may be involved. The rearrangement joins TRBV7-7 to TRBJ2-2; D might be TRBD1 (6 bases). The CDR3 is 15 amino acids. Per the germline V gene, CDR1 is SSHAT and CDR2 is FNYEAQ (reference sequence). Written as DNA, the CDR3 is TGTGCTAGCAGCTTTGGGACCACAGGGACCGGGGAGCTGTTTTTT. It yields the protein CASSFGTTGTGELFF. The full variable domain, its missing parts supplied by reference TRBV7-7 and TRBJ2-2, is GAGVSQSPRYKVTKRGQDVTLRCDPISSHATLYWYQQALGQGPEFLTYFNYEAQPDKSGLPSDRFSAERPEGSISTLTIQRTEQRDSAMYRCASSFGTTGTGELFFGEGSRLTVL.

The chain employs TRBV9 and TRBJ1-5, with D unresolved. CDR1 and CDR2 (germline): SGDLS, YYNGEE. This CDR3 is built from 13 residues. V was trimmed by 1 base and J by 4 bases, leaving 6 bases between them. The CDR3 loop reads CASSVRGNQPQHF. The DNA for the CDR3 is TGTGCCAGCAGCGTACGAGGGAATCAGCCCCAGCATTTT.

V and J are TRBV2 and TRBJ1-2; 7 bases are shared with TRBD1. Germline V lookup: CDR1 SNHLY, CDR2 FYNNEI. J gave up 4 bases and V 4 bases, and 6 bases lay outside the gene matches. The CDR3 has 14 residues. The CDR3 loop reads CASSGTGQLYGYTF. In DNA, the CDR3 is TGTGCCAGCAGTGGTACGGGACAGCTCTATGGCTACACCTTC.